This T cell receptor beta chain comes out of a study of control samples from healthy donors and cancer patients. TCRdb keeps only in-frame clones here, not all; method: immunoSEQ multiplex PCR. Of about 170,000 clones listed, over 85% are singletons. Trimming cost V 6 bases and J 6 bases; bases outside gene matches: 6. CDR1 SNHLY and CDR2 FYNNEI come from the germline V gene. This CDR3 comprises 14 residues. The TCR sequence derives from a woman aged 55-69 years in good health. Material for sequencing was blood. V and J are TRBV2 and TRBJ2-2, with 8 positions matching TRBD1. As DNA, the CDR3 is TGTGCCAGCAGGGAGACAGGGGAGGCCGGGGAGCTGTTTTTT. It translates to CASRETGEAGELFF.